Below, 5 T cell receptor beta chains from the same sample are listed, as sequenced in a study of blood T cell repertoires in COVID-19. Using immunoSEQ multiplex PCR, the repertoire was profiled, and TCRdb retains in-frame clones only, with some absent. The sample contains 85,000 to 130,000 clones, 80% to 90% of which appear only once. The sample taken for sequencing was peripheral blood. Receptor source: a man aged 45-60 years with acute or convalescent COVID-19.

The chain carries TRBV6-4 and TRBJ2-1, with a possible D match to TRBD1 (6 bases). CDR1 and CDR2 (germline): MRHNA, SNTAGT. This CDR3 spans 16 amino acids. Trimming took 4 bases from V and 6 from J, leaving 19 bases between them. The chain's CDR3 is CASSVDSGAGPNEQFF. The CDR3 DNA reads as TGTGCCAGCAGTGTTGATTCAGGGGCAGGGCCCAATGAGCAGTTCTTC.

The chain carries TRBV7-9 and TRBJ2-5; no firm D call. The germline V gene encodes CDR1 SEHNR and CDR2 FQNEAQ (reference sequence). The CDR3 consists of 12 residues. V lost 2 bases and J lost 14, with 15 bases in between. The CDR3 here is CASSLMLGLPYF. The CDR3 nucleotides are TGTGCCAGCAGCTTAATGCTCGGTCTGCCCTACTTC.

J is TRBJ2-7 and V is TRBV2; tentative D call: TRBD1 (6 bases). V lost 5 bases and J 6 bases, leaving 17 bases between the germline ends. Germline-derived CDR1 and CDR2 are SNHLY and FYNNEI. CDR3 length equals 14 residues. For the CDR3, the DNA is TGTGCCAGCAGTTTTACAGGGTTGTCGGGCGAGCAGTACTTC. Translated: CASSFTGLSGEQYF.

This clone was counted a few times. This chain connects TRBV29-1 to TRBJ1-3; D perhaps matches TRBD1 (5 bases). This CDR3 spans 14 amino acids. Germline CDR1 SQVTM, CDR2 ANQGSEA. The V and J ends lost 3 bases and 0 bases respectively, with 9 bases between them. In nucleotides, the CDR3 is TGCAGCGTTGATATTCAGGGCTCTGGAAACACCATATATTTT. This encodes CSVDIQGSGNTIYF.

The CDR3 DNA is TGTGCCAGCAGCCACCGGGACAGTAGCACAGATACGCAGTATTTT. Encoded protein: CASSHRDSSTDTQYF. This chain uses TRBV7-9 with TRBJ2-3; 7 bases agree with TRBD1. Germline lookup yields CDR1 SEHNR and CDR2 FQNEAQ (reference sequence). J lost 0 bases, V lost 5 bases, and 5 bases had no gene match. This CDR3 comprises 15 residues.